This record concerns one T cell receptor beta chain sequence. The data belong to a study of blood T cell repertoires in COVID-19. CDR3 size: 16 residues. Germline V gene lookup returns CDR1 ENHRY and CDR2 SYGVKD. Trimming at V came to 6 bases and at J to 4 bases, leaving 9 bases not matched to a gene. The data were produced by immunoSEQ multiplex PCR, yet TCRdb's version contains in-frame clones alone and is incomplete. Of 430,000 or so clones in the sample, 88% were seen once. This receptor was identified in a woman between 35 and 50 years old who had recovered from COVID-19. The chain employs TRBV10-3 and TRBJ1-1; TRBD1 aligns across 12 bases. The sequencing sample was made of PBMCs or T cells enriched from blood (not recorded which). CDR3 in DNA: TGTGCCATCAGACCCTTCGGGACAGGGGGCTTCACTGAAGCTTTCTTT. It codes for CAIRPFGTGGFTEAFF.